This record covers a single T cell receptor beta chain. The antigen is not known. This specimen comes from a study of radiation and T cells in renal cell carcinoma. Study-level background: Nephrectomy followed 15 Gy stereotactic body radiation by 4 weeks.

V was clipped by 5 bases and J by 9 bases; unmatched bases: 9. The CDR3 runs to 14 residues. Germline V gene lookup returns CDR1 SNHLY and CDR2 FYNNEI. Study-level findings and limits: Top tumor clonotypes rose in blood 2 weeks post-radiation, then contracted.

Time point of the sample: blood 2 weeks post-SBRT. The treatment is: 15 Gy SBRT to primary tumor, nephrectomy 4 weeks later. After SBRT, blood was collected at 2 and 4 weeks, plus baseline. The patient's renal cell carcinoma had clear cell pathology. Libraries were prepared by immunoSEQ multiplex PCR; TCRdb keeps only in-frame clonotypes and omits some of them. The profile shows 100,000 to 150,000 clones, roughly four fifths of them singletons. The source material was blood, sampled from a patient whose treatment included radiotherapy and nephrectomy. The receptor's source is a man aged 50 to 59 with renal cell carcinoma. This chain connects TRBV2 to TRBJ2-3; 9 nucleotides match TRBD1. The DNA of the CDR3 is TGTGCCAGCAGTTTACAGGGGGCGGATCCCACGCAGTATTTT. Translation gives CASSLQGADPTQYF.